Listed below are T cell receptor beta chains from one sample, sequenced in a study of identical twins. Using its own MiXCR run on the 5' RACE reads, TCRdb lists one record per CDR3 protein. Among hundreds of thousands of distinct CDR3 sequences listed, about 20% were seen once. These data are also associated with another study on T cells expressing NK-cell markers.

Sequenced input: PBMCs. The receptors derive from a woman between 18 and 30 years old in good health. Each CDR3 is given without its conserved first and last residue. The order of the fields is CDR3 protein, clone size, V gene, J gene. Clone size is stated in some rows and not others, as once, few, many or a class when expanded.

ASSRTSGGVEQF	NA	TRBV7-3	TRBJ2-1
ASSRPVGAYGYT	NA	TRBV9	TRBJ1-2
ASTLSDRGSYEQY	few	TRBV7-9	TRBJ2-7
SATPGPRSYEQY	NA	TRBV20-1	TRBJ2-7
ASSQGAQETQY	many	TRBV4-2	TRBJ2-5
SADRRDRGSTDTQY	many	TRBV20-1	TRBJ2-3
ASSFLLVGGAKNIQY	few	TRBV7-2	TRBJ2-4
SVGAGTGDAYEKLF	NA	TRBV29-1	TRBJ1-4
ASGTIEGGEQF	NA	TRBV6-2/TRBV6-3	TRBJ2-1
ASSQLSFGELF	few	TRBV3-1	TRBJ2-2
AWSVGGGEKLF	NA	TRBV30	TRBJ1-4